This T cell receptor beta chain stems from a study of CD4 T cells in relation to SARS-CoV-2 and coronaviruses. The wider study: The negative reference was HIV-1 Nef peptide pool or peptide-free culture.

A note on this clone: What it binds is unknown.

The length of the CDR3 is 16 residues. Germline V gene sequence: CDR1 LNHNV, CDR2 YYDKDF (reference sequence). V was clipped by 0 bases and J by 3 bases, with 12 bases between them. The unexposed donors gave CD4+ T cells in about 2011-2018, prior to COVID-19. CD4+ T cells were isolated from the cells after 10 days of culture. The assay was immunoSEQ multiplex PCR, and TCRdb's table has in-frame clones only and misses some. The data show 20,000 or so clones, around 80% seen once. This sequence originates from a human donor in good health. The chain employs TRBV15 and TRBJ2-1; tentatively, D is TRBD1 or TRBD2 (6 bases each). Sequencing input: CD4+ T cells from PBMCs, cultured in vitro. The CDR3: CATSRDPGADYNEQFF. The CDR3 region has the DNA TGTGCCACCAGCAGAGATCCGGGGGCGGACTACAATGAGCAGTTCTTC.